The subject of this entry is one T cell receptor (beta chain). The target of this receptor is not known. No base qualities exist here, and no much larger clone lies one base off it. The entry originates in a study of radiation and T cells in renal cell carcinoma (TCRdb year 2020). With regard to the full study: A total of fewer than 55 samples underwent TCR beta sequencing, made up of 25 or so tumors and about 27 peripheral blood samples. The last blood draw happened 4 weeks after radiation, timed to coincide with nephrectomy. A total of approximately 3,800,000 unique CDR3 nucleotide sequences, encoding more than 2 million unique CDR3 amino acid sequences, were found across all 50 or so samples.

The germline V gene specifies SQVTM as CDR1 and ANQGSEA as CDR2. At the junction V is shortened by 3 bases and J by 5 bases; bases outside the gene matches: 11. Including cysteine and phenylalanine, the CDR3 has 17 amino acids. This entry keeps only the CDR3 DNA: 51 bases, framed from base 1. TCR beta libraries were generated from genomic DNA with the immunoSEQ kit, following the manufacturer's recommendations. For library preparation, a first multiplex PCR was performed with proprietary primers, followed by a second PCR in which unique barcodes were added, and bead cleanups were performed after each round. Each sample batch included a kit-provided positive control reaction and a negative control reaction. The final libraries were assessed on an Agilent 4200 TapeStation D1000 ScreenTape, pooled by volume, and quantified by qPCR. Sequencing was performed on an Illumina NextSeq500 using a MidOutput 150-cycle cartridge, with 156 Read1 cycles, 15 Index1 cycles, and the kit custom primers. The pooled library was loaded at 0.95 to 1 pM with roughly 19% PhiX control spiked in. Per the authors' processing: Vendor-processed data were analyzed in R, and a clonotype was defined as all T cells sharing the same CDR3 nucleotide sequence. In the clone abundance analyses, frequencies in each sample were normalized to that sample's 10,000 most abundant clones. Public T cell clones, which averaged fewer than five per sample, were removed prior to analysis. A difference in abundance of at least 32-fold between compartments was used to define tumor-enriched and baseline blood-enriched clonotypes. Clonotypes expanded or contracted between blood time points were identified with a beta-binomial differential abundance model. The Baroni-Urbani and Buser coefficient was used to measure tumor-blood repertoire similarity, and groups were compared with two-tailed Wilcoxon tests in R. TCRdb re-hosts the immuneACCESS table, in-frame sequences only. Its copies lack some clones; in the studies checked, an unresolved V gene accounts for under half of them, and the cause for the rest is not known. From that table come the V and J calls and clone size; the DNA was used to work out D and trimming. The sample includes 130,000 to 150,000 clones, with 70% to 90% observed a single time. Clones ranked in the top ten supply around 17% of the sample.

Here is what the overall study found, with its caveats: Effects of radiation dose or scheduling on the TCR repertoire could not be addressed with the single-armed trial design. Top tumor clonotypes rose in blood from baseline to 2 weeks post-radiation, then contracted by 4 weeks, suggesting transient expansion of tumor-resident clones. Tracking of blood repertoire dynamics stopped at approximately four weeks after treatment, with no follow-up past that point. Because pretreatment tumor biopsies were not available, the study could not determine whether clonotypes were already present within the tumor at baseline.

The meaning of the sample's time point label: blood 4 weeks post-SBRT, at nephrectomy. Taken with the paper, the label for treatment or condition translates to: 15 Gy SBRT to primary tumor, nephrectomy 4 weeks later. The samples were obtained from a clinical trial, where primary renal cell carcinomas were treated with 15 Gy stereotactic body radiation therapy and then removed by nephrectomy 4 weeks afterward. Serial peripheral blood from radiation-treated patients was sampled at baseline, 2 weeks and 4 weeks after SBRT to track tumor-enriched clonotypes. Every patient's renal cell carcinoma showed clear cell pathology. Genomic DNA for TCR sequencing was prepared using the QIAamp DNA Blood Mini Kit (Qiagen). Only samples passing all quality control checks were included in the analyses.

The rearranged segments are TRBV29-1 and TRBJ2-1, and TRBD1 aligns with 12 junction nucleotides. The clonotype originates from a woman aged 45-60 years with renal cell carcinoma. The sequencing used blood, collected from a patient whose treatment included radiotherapy and nephrectomy. For the CDR3, the sequence is CSVELFPGTGGHNEQFF. In nucleotides, the sequence is TGCAGCGTTGAGTTGTTCCCCGGGACAGGGGGCCACAATGAGCAGTTCTTC.